Below, 28 T cell receptor beta chains from the same sample are listed, as sequenced in a study of blood T cell repertoires in COVID-19. Method: immunoSEQ multiplex PCR; TCRdb's copy keeps in-frame clones and lacks some. The table shows about 260,000 clones, with 80% to 90% occurring only once. Sequences were obtained from peripheral blood. These receptors all stem from a woman aged 45-60 years with acute or convalescent COVID-19.

The chain couples TRBV28 to TRBJ2-6, with no clear D. V dropped 3 bases and J dropped 4 bases, with 7 bases sitting between them. Germline CDR1 is MDHEN and CDR2 is SYDVKM. There are 14 residues in the CDR3. CDR3: CASSFVPGANVLTF. CDR3 DNA: TGTGCCAGCAGTTTTGTTCCAGGGGCCAACGTCCTGACTTTC.

This sequence joins TRBV28 and TRBJ1-2; tentative D call: TRBD1 (6 bases). V shed 2 bases and J shed 4 bases, with 11 bases lying between them. CDR3 size: 14 residues. CDR1 and CDR2 (germline): MDHEN, SYDVKM. The DNA of the CDR3 is TGTGCCAGCAGTTTAGGGGCAGGGGCCTATGGCTACACCTTC. Amino acids: CASSLGAGAYGYTF.

This chain connects TRBV2 to TRBJ2-3; 8 bases line up with TRBD2. The CDR3 loop spans 14 amino acids. V trimming: 7 bases; J trimming: 9 bases; junction bases outside the gene matches: 12. Per germline, CDR1 SNHLY and CDR2 FYNNEI. In DNA, the CDR3 is TGTGCCAGCACTTTTAGCGGGATGGGTGGCACGCAGTATTTT. Its protein product is CASTFSGMGGTQYF.

The V call is TRBV12-5, the J call TRBJ2-2; TRBD1 matches at 7 bases. The ends lost 0 bases at V and 6 bases at J; junction bases unmatched: 4. The germline V gene encodes CDR1 LGHNT and CDR2 FRNRAP. CDR3 length: 15 amino acids. In DNA form, the CDR3 reads TGTGCTAGTGGTTTGGTACAGGGGCTAGCCGGGGAGCTGTTTTTT. Translation gives CASGLVQGLAGELFF.

The chain links TRBV27 to TRBJ2-5; 7 nucleotides align to TRBD2. CDR3 size: 12 residues. J gave up 4 bases and V 9 bases, and 5 bases lay outside the gene matches. Germline CDR1 reads MNHEY; CDR2 reads SMNVEV (reference sequence). In DNA form, the CDR3 reads TGTGCCAGTAAAATAGCGGGAGAGACCCAGTACTTC. It yields the protein CASKIAGETQYF.

V gene TRBV5-1 combines with J gene TRBJ1-2, with a tentative D call TRBD1 (6 bases). The germline V gene encodes CDR1 SGHRS and CDR2 YFSETQ. The V end lost 0 bases, the J end lost 2 bases, and 8 bases lay between the germline ends. This CDR3 is built from 14 residues. CDR3 in amino acids: CASSLVGQNYGYTF. Written as DNA, the CDR3 is TGCGCCAGCAGCTTGGTGGGACAAAACTATGGCTACACCTTC.

V and J are TRBV7-2 and TRBJ1-5; weak D call: TRBD1 (6 bases). This CDR3 has 13 residues. Trimming removed 8 bases at V and 0 bases at J, with 8 bases between. Germline loops: CDR1 SGHTA, CDR2 FQGNSA. CDR3 sequence: CASRGGSNQPQHF. The DNA for the CDR3 is TGTGCCAGCCGAGGGGGTAGCAATCAGCCCCAGCATTTT. The variable domain in full, completed from reference TRBV7-2 and TRBJ1-5, reads GAGVSQSPSNKVTEKGKDVELRCDPISGHTALYWYRQSLGQGLEFLIYFQGNSAPDKSGLPSDRFSAERTGGSVSTLTIQRTQQEDSAVYLCASRGGSNQPQHFGDGTRLSIL.

This clone was seen only once. This rearrangement joins TRBV5-4 to TRBJ1-1; 11 positions agree with TRBD1. J was trimmed by 4 bases and V by 4 bases; bases with no gene match: 3. CDR3 length: 14 residues. Germline V gene sequence: CDR1 SGHNT, CDR2 YYREEE (reference sequence). The CDR3 loop reads CASSRGQGGTEAFF. CDR3 nucleotides: TGTGCCAGCAGCAGGGGACAGGGGGGCACTGAAGCTTTCTTT. The full variable domain, rest sourced from reference TRBV5-4 and TRBJ1-1, is ETGVTQSPTHLIKTRGQQVTLRCSSQSGHNTVSWYQQALGQGPQFIFQYYREEENGRGNFPPRFSGLQFPNYSSELNVNALELDDSALYLCASSRGQGGTEAFFGQGTRLTVV.

This clone has more than one count but fewer than ten. The V call is TRBV5-1, the J call TRBJ2-7; weak D call: TRBD1 (6 bases). CDR3 size: 13 residues. Trimming took off 4 bases at V and 0 bases at J, with 8 bases between the two ends. CDR1 SGHRS and CDR2 YFSETQ come from the germline V gene. The CDR3 sequence is CASSGDNSYEQYF. The CDR3 DNA reads as TGCGCCAGCAGCGGGGACAACTCCTACGAGCAGTACTTC.

The chain links TRBV7-9 to TRBJ2-7; D unclear. Germline CDR1 reads SEHNR; CDR2 reads FQNEAQ (reference sequence). V lost 5 bases and J lost 0, with 8 bases in between. This CDR3 is 13 amino acids long. Here the CDR3 reads CASSGSSSYEQYF. CDR3 DNA sequence: TGTGCCAGCAGCGGTAGTAGCTCCTACGAGCAGTACTTC.

The gene calls are TRBV19 and TRBJ2-7, with D possibly TRBD1 on 6 matching bases. The V gene lost 5 bases and the J gene lost 5 bases, with 13 bases spanning the gap. Germline CDR1 is LNHDA and CDR2 is SQIVND (reference sequence). The CDR3 contains 13 residues. The CDR3 DNA sequence: TGTGCCAGTAGTGACTGGACAGTCCACGAGCAGTACTTC. Its translation is CASSDWTVHEQYF.

The chain recombines TRBV15 with TRBJ1-2, with D hard to call. In germline, CDR1 is LNHNV, CDR2 YYDKDF (reference sequence). CDR3 length equals 12 residues. Trimming pared 5 bases from V and 8 bases from J, leaving 12 bases between. Here the CDR3 DNA reads TGTGCCACCAGCCCTACGGGGAGCGGCTACACCTTC. This gives the protein CATSPTGSGYTF. The whole variable domain, remainder taken from reference TRBV15 and TRBJ1-2, is DAMVIQNPRYQVTQFGKPVTLSCSQTLNHNVMYWYQQKSSQAPKLLFHYYDKDFNNEADTPDNFQSRRPNTSFCFLDIRSPGLGDTAMYLCATSPTGSGYTFGSGTRLTVV.

J is TRBJ1-2 and V is TRBV6-5; D may be TRBD1 (5 bases). This CDR3 is 12 amino acids long. The germline V and J ends were trimmed by 4 bases and 7 bases, with 10 bases remaining between them. Germline V gene sequence: CDR1 MNHEY, CDR2 SVGAGI. The CDR3 spells CASSWGGAGYTF. For the CDR3, the DNA is TGTGCCAGCAGTTGGGGCGGGGCTGGCTACACCTTC.

The gene calls are TRBV28 and TRBJ2-5; TRBD1 aligns across 12 bases. In germline, CDR1 is MDHEN, CDR2 SYDVKM. The CDR3 has 15 residues. V shed 5 bases and J 7 bases; nucleotides not matched to a gene: 8. CDR3 loop: CASSPGQGAAGTQYF. The CDR3 nucleotides are TGTGCCAGCAGTCCGGGACAGGGGGCAGCGGGGACCCAGTACTTC.

The V gene is TRBV7-2, the J gene TRBJ2-2; 10 nucleotides align to TRBD1. The V segment lost 5 bases and the J segment 7 bases; nucleotides outside the gene matches: 4. CDR1 and CDR2 (germline): SGHTA, FQGNSA. CDR3 length: 14 residues. The CDR3 nucleotides are TGTGCCAGCAGCCCATGGACAGGGGGCGGGGAGCTGTTTTTT. Its protein is CASSPWTGGGELFF.

The chain combines TRBV7-9 with TRBJ2-7, with 7 positions matching TRBD2. CDR3 size: 14 residues. Trimming took 1 base from V and 4 from J; bases not matched to a gene: 4. Germline V gene data show CDR1 as SEHNR and CDR2 as FQNEAQ (reference sequence). The CDR3: CASSLELADYEQYF. The CDR3 DNA follows: TGTGCCAGCAGCTTAGAGCTAGCGGATTACGAGCAGTACTTC.

CDR3 region: CASSPGGTWGNQPQHF. The CDR3 DNA reads TGTGCCAGCAGCCCAGGGGGGACTTGGGGCAATCAGCCCCAGCATTTT. V gene TRBV7-2 combines with J gene TRBJ1-5, with 7 bases identical to TRBD1. This CDR3 contains 16 residues. The ends lost 5 bases at V and 2 bases at J; junction bases unmatched: 9. Germline values: CDR1 SGHTA, CDR2 FQGNSA.

This clone showed up just once. The V call is TRBV3-1 (or the pseudogene TRBV3-2), the J call TRBJ1-1; TRBD1 is a possible D gene (5 bases). This CDR3 is built from 12 residues. Per germline, CDR1 LGHDT and CDR2 YNNKEL (reference sequence). V was trimmed by 4 bases and J by 8 bases, leaving 11 bases between them. The CDR3 sequence is CASSLQGSEAFF. Here the CDR3 DNA reads TGTGCCAGCAGCCTTCAGGGCTCCGAAGCTTTCTTT.

The rearrangement uses TRBV5-7 and TRBJ2-4, with D maybe TRBD1 (6 bases). TRBV5-7 is noted as an ORF with a role that remains uncertain. Trimming removed 4 bases at V and 0 bases at J, with 23 bases between. There are 19 residues in the CDR3. The CDR3 DNA reads as TGTGCCAGCAGCACCCCCAGGGGTCAGGGTCCAATAGCCAAAAACATTCAGTACTTC. This translates into CASSTPRGQGPIAKNIQYF.

This chain uses TRBV4-1 with TRBJ2-1; D perhaps matches TRBD1 (5 bases). Per the germline V gene, CDR1 is MGHRA and CDR2 is YSYEKL. The CDR3 loop spans 16 amino acids. Trimming removed 2 bases from V and 0 bases from J, with 11 bases in between. The CDR3 reads CASSQSGLSSYNEQFF. DNA of the CDR3: TGCGCCAGCAGCCAATCAGGGTTAAGCTCCTACAATGAGCAGTTCTTC.

The rearrangement joins TRBV28 to TRBJ1-2; TRBD1 might be the D (6 bases). The V gene's germline CDR1 is MDHEN and CDR2 SYDVKM. With 8 bases removed from V and 4 bases from J, the gap between germline ends came to 17 bases. The CDR3 is 14 residues long. This chain's CDR3 is CASRVGAKTYGYTF. The CDR3 coding sequence is TGTGCCAGCCGTGTGGGGGCTAAGACCTATGGCTACACCTTC.

The chain combines TRBV5-1 with TRBJ2-7, with TRBD1 matching 8 bases. The CDR3 is made up of 15 amino acids. V lost 4 bases, J lost 0 bases, and 6 bases stayed unmatched. Germline lookup yields CDR1 SGHRS and CDR2 YFSETQ. In DNA form, the CDR3 reads TGCGCCAGCAGCGGACCGACAGGGGTCTCCTACGAGCAGTACTTC. This sequence encodes CASSGPTGVSYEQYF.

The rearrangement links TRBV12-3 or TRBV12-4 to TRBJ1-2, with D maybe TRBD1 (5 bases). The length of the CDR3 is 12 residues. V gave up 3 bases and J gave up 8 bases, with 10 bases separating them. CDR3 bases: TGTGCCAGCAGTTTCCCAGGGTACGGCTACACCTTC. It yields the protein CASSFPGYGYTF.

The rearrangement links TRBV28 to TRBJ1-4; 9 nucleotides align to TRBD1. The V gene's germline CDR1 is MDHEN and CDR2 SYDVKM. The CDR3 spans 15 residues. The J segment lost 4 bases and the V segment lost 4 bases, leaving 4 bases of the junction unmatched. CDR3 region: CASSSRTGVNEKLFF. DNA of the CDR3: TGTGCCAGCAGTTCTCGGACAGGGGTTAATGAAAAACTGTTTTTT.

This chain joins TRBV28 and TRBJ2-5; 8 bases fit TRBD2. Trimming cost V 3 bases and J 1 base; bases outside gene matches: 4. The CDR3 totals 15 residues. Germline V lookup: CDR1 MDHEN, CDR2 SYDVKM. CDR3 amino acids: CASSFVGRVQETQYF. CDR3 DNA sequence: TGTGCCAGCAGTTTCGTCGGGAGGGTCCAAGAGACCCAGTACTTC.

The V and J genes are TRBV27 and TRBJ2-1; D unclear. Trimming removed 3 bases at V and 4 bases at J, with 7 bases between. The CDR3 is 13 amino acids. Germline lookup yields CDR1 MNHEY and CDR2 SMNVEV (reference sequence). CDR3 residues: CASSLTDYNEQFF. In DNA form, the CDR3 reads TGTGCCAGCAGTTTGACTGATTACAATGAGCAGTTCTTC.

The chain is built from TRBV24-1 and TRBJ2-2, with 7 bases aligning to TRBD2. With V trimmed by 2 bases and J by 3 bases, 2 bases remained unmatched. This CDR3 comprises 15 residues. The germline V gene encodes CDR1 KGHDR and CDR2 SFDVKD. CDR3 in amino acids: CATSDWLADTGELFF. DNA for the CDR3: TGTGCCACCAGTGATTGGCTAGCGGACACCGGGGAGCTGTTTTTT.

The rearrangement links TRBV19 to TRBJ2-1; 8 bases map to TRBD2. The CDR3 consists of 16 residues. Trimming removed 0 bases from V and 7 bases from J; junction bases left unmatched: 8. CDR1 is LNHDA and CDR2 is SQIVND in the germline V gene (reference sequence). This CDR3 reads CASSIDSGMGVNEQFF. The CDR3 coding sequence is TGTGCCAGTAGTATAGATAGCGGGATGGGAGTTAATGAGCAGTTCTTC.